This TCR beta chain is drawn from a study of blood T cell repertoires in COVID-19. Study as a whole: Some COVID-19 samples were acute and others convalescent; all came from the United States, Italy and Spain.

Participant age was about 18 to 89 years, and participants resided in approximately 24 US areas. Assignment of participants to cohorts was predicated upon participant-reported clinical history. In the study's own analysis: How many nucleated cells were present was estimated from reference gene primer amplification. TCRdb's table, derived via immunoSEQ multiplex PCR, lists solely in-frame clones and lacks some. The V and J calls and the clone size are those of that table, but D and trimming were determined from the DNA. Of 200,000 or so clones in the sample, 70% to 90% were seen once. The sample taken for sequencing was PBMCs or T cells enriched from blood (not recorded which). The receptor was isolated from a woman between 40 and 55 years old with acute COVID-19.

The DNA for the CDR3 is TGTGCCAGCAGCCTCCTCCCCCGGGGTCCCTACGAGCAGTACTTC. Protein sequence: CASSLLPRGPYEQYF. The chain couples TRBV3-1 (or the pseudogene TRBV3-2) to TRBJ2-7; tentatively, D is TRBD2 (5 bases). This CDR3 region has 15 residues. The germline gives CDR1 LGHDT, CDR2 YNNKEL (reference sequence). Deletions cut 4 bases from V and 2 bases from J, with 15 bases between.